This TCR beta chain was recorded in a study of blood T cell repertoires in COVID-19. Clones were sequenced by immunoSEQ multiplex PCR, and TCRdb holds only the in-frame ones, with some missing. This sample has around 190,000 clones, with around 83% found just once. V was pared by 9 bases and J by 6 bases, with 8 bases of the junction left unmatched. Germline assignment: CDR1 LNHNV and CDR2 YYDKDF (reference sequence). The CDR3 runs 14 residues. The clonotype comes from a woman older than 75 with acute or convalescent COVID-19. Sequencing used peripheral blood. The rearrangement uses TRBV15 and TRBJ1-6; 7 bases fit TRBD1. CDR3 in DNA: TGTGCCACGAGAATCGGACAGGTTAATTCACCCCTCCACTTT. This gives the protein CATRIGQVNSPLHF.